Listed here are 31 T cell receptor beta chains from one sample, sequenced in a study of cytomegalovirus exposure and HLA in healthy donors. Sequencing used immunoSEQ multiplex PCR; TCRdb keeps in-frame clones, though not all of them. The repertoire holds more than 120,000 clones, with roughly 86% as singletons. The specimen sequenced was PBMCs. The origin of the receptors is a man aged 18-30 years in good health and CMV-seropositive.

The chain has TRBV18 and TRBJ1-4; D ambiguous. CDR1 and CDR2 from the germline V gene are KGHSH and LQKENI. The length of the CDR3 is 14 residues. V shed 2 bases and J shed 3 bases, with 7 bases lying between them. CDR3 sequence (DNA): TGTGCCAGCTCACCAATGCCAGCTAATGAAAAACTGTTTTTT. It is translated as CASSPMPANEKLFF.

In DNA, the CDR3 is TGCGCCAGCAGCTTGGGGGCCAGGGGTACTAATGAAAAACTGTTTTTT. As protein: CASSLGARGTNEKLFF. The gene calls are TRBV5-1 and TRBJ1-4, with D possibly being TRBD1 (6 bases). CDR1 and CDR2 from the germline V gene are SGHRS and YFSETQ. The germline V and J ends were trimmed by 0 bases and 2 bases, with 11 bases remaining between them. This CDR3 is 16 amino acids long.

The chain has TRBV10-3 and TRBJ2-3, with D possibly being TRBD1 (6 bases). V was cut by 10 bases and J by 2 bases, with 13 bases left in between. Germline V gene data show CDR1 as ENHRY and CDR2 as SYGVKD. The CDR3 length is 13 residues. This chain's CDR3 is CATGQPATDTQYF. The CDR3 DNA follows: TGTGCCACCGGACAGCCGGCCACAGATACGCAGTATTTT.

This chain uses TRBV2 with TRBJ2-3; 10 bases line up with TRBD2. CDR3 length equals 14 residues. CDR1 is SNHLY and CDR2 is FYNNEI in the germline V gene. The V gene end was trimmed by 6 bases and the J gene end by 2 bases; junction bases not matched to a gene: 2. The CDR3 nucleotides read TGTGCCAGCAGACTAGCGGGACTCACAGATACGCAGTATTTT. As protein: CASRLAGLTDTQYF.

This sequence joins TRBV2 and TRBJ2-1, with 7 positions matching TRBD2. CDR3 length equals 13 residues. Germline V CDR1 and CDR2: SNHLY, FYNNEI. J lost 9 bases, V lost 7 bases, and 9 bases had no gene match. CDR3 loop: CASIREAGGEQFF. The CDR3 nucleotides are TGTGCCAGCATTCGGGAGGCCGGGGGTGAGCAGTTCTTC.

V gene TRBV27 combines with J gene TRBJ2-2; a weak D match, TRBD2 (6 bases). The V end lost 9 bases, the J end lost 5 bases, and 22 bases lay between the germline ends. Looked up from germline, CDR1 is MNHEY and CDR2 is SMNVEV (reference sequence). This CDR3 spans 16 amino acids. The CDR3 nucleotides read TGTGCCAGTACGATCCTTCATGGGGGGAAAACCGGGGAGCTGTTTTTT. Its translation is CASTILHGGKTGELFF.

The chain links TRBV5-4 to TRBJ1-3, with 7 bases fitting TRBD1. The CDR3 consists of 16 residues. From germline, CDR1 is SGHNT and CDR2 YYREEE (reference sequence). V trimming: 3 bases; J trimming: 5 bases; junction bases outside the gene matches: 11. CDR3 amino acids: CASSSTDRVSRNTIYF. CDR3 nucleotide sequence: TGTGCCAGCAGCTCTACCGACAGGGTTTCCAGAAACACCATATATTTT.

The rearrangement links TRBV7-8 to TRBJ2-7; no reliable D call. Germline-derived CDR1 and CDR2 are SGHVS and FQNEAQ. The CDR3 is made up of 14 amino acids. The V end lost 1 base, the J end lost 6 bases, and 13 bases lay between the germline ends. CDR3 coding DNA: TGTGCCAGCAGCTTAGTGGTTCTATCCGGCGAGCAGTACTTC. It codes for CASSLVVLSGEQYF.

The chain uses TRBV13 and TRBJ2-1, with no clear D. The CDR3 spans 14 residues. Germline CDR1 and CDR2: PRHDT and FYEKMQ (reference sequence). V lost 1 base and J lost 8, with 12 bases in between. This CDR3 reads CASSLVSRIDEQFF. As DNA, the CDR3 is TGTGCCAGCAGCTTAGTATCGAGAATCGATGAGCAGTTCTTC.

This chain joins TRBV15 and TRBJ2-3; TRBD1 aligns across 7 bases. V shed 0 bases and J 2 bases; nucleotides not matched to a gene: 14. This CDR3 has 19 amino acids. Germline loops: CDR1 LNHNV, CDR2 YYDKDF (reference sequence). The CDR3 DNA is TGTGCCACCAGCAGAGATAGGACAGGAGGAGGAAGAGTCACAGATACGCAGTATTTT. This codes for CATSRDRTGGGRVTDTQYF.

The gene calls are TRBV7-9 and TRBJ1-1, with 9 positions matching TRBD1. With 0 bases clipped from V and 1 base from J, the junction kept 3 bases outside the gene matches. CDR3 length: 16 amino acids. CDR1 SEHNR and CDR2 FQNEAQ come from the germline V gene (reference sequence). The CDR3 protein is CASSLATGGENTEAFF. CDR3 coding DNA: TGTGCCAGCAGCTTAGCGACAGGGGGAGAGAACACTGAAGCTTTCTTT.

The chain recombines TRBV5-1 with TRBJ2-7; weak D call: TRBD1 (5 bases). The CDR3 runs 15 residues. Trimming cost V 3 bases and J 1 base, with 14 bases left between them. The germline V gene encodes CDR1 SGHRS and CDR2 YFSETQ. The CDR3 nucleotides read TGCGCCAGCAGCTCCCCCAGTAGGGGTTCCTACGAGCAGTACTTC. Amino acid sequence: CASSSPSRGSYEQYF.

This clone was seen a handful of times. The CDR3 DNA follows: TGCGCCAGCAGCTTGGACTCGAGCGACTACGAGCAGTACTTC. It is translated as CASSLDSSDYEQYF. The chain joins TRBV5-1 to TRBJ2-7, with D hard to call. The V and J ends lost 0 bases and 3 bases respectively, with 10 bases between them. Germline values: CDR1 SGHRS, CDR2 YFSETQ. There are 14 residues in the CDR3.

This clone was seen more than once but under ten times. The genes are TRBV30 and TRBJ1-3; D may be TRBD1 (5 bases). CDR1 GTSNPN and CDR2 SVGIG come from the germline V gene (reference sequence). This CDR3 is 15 amino acids long. Trimming left V 0 bases short and J 0 bases short, with 9 bases between. The CDR3 coding sequence is TGTGCCTGGAGTGTAACAGGACGCTCTGGAAACACCATATATTTT. Translated: CAWSVTGRSGNTIYF.

The chain recombines TRBV28 with TRBJ2-7, with TRBD1 identical over 7 bases. Losses at the gene ends were 4 bases for V and 4 bases for J; bases not matched to a gene: 13. In germline, CDR1 is MDHEN, CDR2 SYDVKM. The CDR3 consists of 16 residues. This chain's CDR3 is CASSSRAGTAVYEQYF. CDR3 nucleotides: TGTGCCAGCAGTTCTAGGGCCGGGACAGCCGTGTACGAGCAGTACTTC.

The V and J genes are TRBV5-4 and TRBJ2-1, with 9 bases aligning to TRBD2. The junction had 5 bases not matched to a gene; V was cut back by 9 bases and J by 4 bases. This CDR3 spans 13 amino acids. Germline values: CDR1 SGHNT, CDR2 YYREEE (reference sequence). The CDR3 nucleotides are TGTGCCATCCCGGGACTAGCTTACAATGAGCAGTTCTTC. Its translation: CAIPGLAYNEQFF.

With respect to this clone: Other DNA sequences from this sample encode an identical CDR3 as well. The V call is TRBV30, the J call TRBJ1-5, with D perhaps TRBD1 (6 bases). The CDR3 spans 13 residues. Germline V gene data show CDR1 as GTSNPN and CDR2 as SVGIG (reference sequence). V was pared by 3 bases and J by 4 bases, with 10 bases between. The CDR3 here is CAWRGQGNQPQHF. CDR3 coding DNA: TGTGCCTGGAGAGGGCAGGGGAATCAGCCCCAGCATTTT.

The chain couples TRBV29-1 to TRBJ2-2, with TRBD2 matching over 8 bases. Trimming at V came to 6 bases and at J to 5 bases, leaving 5 bases not matched to a gene. The CDR3 contains 13 residues. Germline V gene data show CDR1 as SQVTM and CDR2 as ANQGSEA. The CDR3 coding sequence is TGCAGCGTAGCGGGAGAAAGAACCGGGGAGCTGTTTTTT. It codes for CSVAGERTGELFF.

This clone was picked up a small number of times. This rearrangement joins TRBV29-1 to TRBJ1-1; D call uncertain. Trimming shortened V by 7 bases and J by 2 bases, and 5 bases separated the two germline ends. Germline CDR1 reads SQVTM; CDR2 reads ANQGSEA. The CDR3 has 10 amino acids. CDR3 nucleotide sequence: TGCAGCGGAACAAACACTGAAGCTTTCTTT. Protein: CSGTNTEAFF.

The chain links TRBV7-9 to TRBJ2-1; 8 positions match TRBD1. Germline V gene sequence: CDR1 SEHNR, CDR2 FQNEAQ (reference sequence). The CDR3 has 17 amino acids. The V and J ends lost 5 bases and 9 bases, in that order; junction bases with no gene match: 18. CDR3 in amino acids: CASSRDRPDFPRSEQFF. CDR3 in DNA: TGTGCCAGCAGCCGGGACAGGCCAGACTTCCCACGGAGTGAGCAGTTCTTC.

CDR3 DNA: TGTGCCTGGGATGGGACAGGGGTCAGCTATGGCTACACCTTC. Translating it yields CAWDGTGVSYGYTF. The chain couples TRBV30 to TRBJ1-2; 10 nucleotides match TRBD1. The CDR3 totals 14 residues. V lost 5 bases and J lost 4; bases outside the gene matches: 7. Germline loops: CDR1 GTSNPN, CDR2 SVGIG (reference sequence).

This clone has a handful of counts. The chain carries TRBV5-1 and TRBJ2-1, with TRBD2 matching 8 bases. In germline, CDR1 is SGHRS, CDR2 YFSETQ. The CDR3 consists of 15 residues. The V segment lost 4 bases and the J segment 5 bases; nucleotides outside the gene matches: 8. The DNA for the CDR3 is TGCGCCAGCAGCCCCTTCGGGGGGGCCGACAATGAGCAGTTCTTC. Amino acid sequence: CASSPFGGADNEQFF.

J is TRBJ2-3 and V is TRBV2; TRBD2 agrees at 8 bases. The germline V gene has CDR1 SNHLY and CDR2 FYNNEI. This CDR3 contains 17 residues. The J segment lost 0 bases and the V segment lost 6 bases, leaving 11 bases of the junction unmatched. The CDR3 DNA is TGTGCCAGCAGCCCCCGAGGGCCTAGCGGGAGCACAGATACGCAGTATTTT. Protein sequence: CASSPRGPSGSTDTQYF.

The chain employs TRBV9 and TRBJ1-2; a weak D match, TRBD1 (5 bases). CDR1 is SGDLS, CDR2 YYNGEE, per germline. This CDR3 is 13 amino acids long. V was trimmed by 3 bases and J by 2 bases, leaving 8 bases between them. Here the CDR3 DNA reads TGTGCCAGCAGCGGAAACAGGAACTATGGCTACACCTTC. Translation gives CASSGNRNYGYTF.

The rearrangement links TRBV27 to TRBJ1-1; 9 nucleotides agree with TRBD1. With 3 bases clipped from V and 4 bases from J, the junction kept 3 bases outside the gene matches. CDR1 is MNHEY, CDR2 SMNVEV, per germline (reference sequence). The CDR3 is 14 amino acids. The CDR3 DNA follows: TGTGCCAGCAGTTTGCTGACAGGGGGCACTGAAGCTTTCTTT. As protein: CASSLLTGGTEAFF.

This sequence joins TRBV4-1 and TRBJ1-1; 9 bases are a match to TRBD1. CDR1 is MGHRA, CDR2 YSYEKL, per germline. The CDR3 is made up of 17 amino acids. V gave up 3 bases and J gave up 6 bases; unmatched junction bases: 14. The CDR3 nucleotides read TGCGCCAGCAGCCACTCTCCCGCCGGACAGGGGTTTCCTGAAGCTTTCTTT. Protein product: CASSHSPAGQGFPEAFF.

The chain uses TRBV5-1 and TRBJ1-4, with D maybe TRBD1 (5 bases). Trimming left V 0 bases short and J 8 bases short, with 8 bases between. The CDR3 consists of 13 residues. Germline V gene sequence: CDR1 SGHRS, CDR2 YFSETQ. The CDR3 protein is CASSLAPGEKLFF. The CDR3 bases are TGCGCCAGCAGCTTGGCGCCAGGGGAAAAACTGTTTTTT.

The J gene is TRBJ2-1, the V gene TRBV6-4, with a weak D call TRBD2 (5 bases). The CDR3 is 15 amino acids. Germline lookup yields CDR1 MRHNA and CDR2 SNTAGT. V lost 6 bases to trimming and J lost 4 bases, with 16 bases between them. This CDR3 is CASSRLPGGYNEQFF. CDR3 bases: TGTGCCAGCAGCCGACTCCCCGGAGGATACAATGAGCAGTTCTTC.

This rearrangement joins TRBV7-6 to TRBJ2-7; 8 positions match TRBD2. The V gene's germline CDR1 is SGHVS and CDR2 FNYEAQ. The CDR3 runs 15 residues. Trimming at V came to 3 bases and at J to 2 bases, leaving 6 bases not matched to a gene. This CDR3 reads CASSLGGAGAYEQYF. As DNA, the CDR3 is TGTGCCAGCAGCTTGGGTGGAGCGGGGGCCTACGAGCAGTACTTC.

The chain recombines TRBV27 with TRBJ2-5; 9 positions agree with TRBD1. The V gene end was trimmed by 5 bases and the J gene end by 4 bases; junction bases not matched to a gene: 17. CDR1 is MNHEY, CDR2 SMNVEV, per germline (reference sequence). This CDR3 is 18 amino acids long. The chain's CDR3 is CASSPKGQGRSRGETQYF. The CDR3 DNA reads as TGTGCCAGCAGTCCCAAGGGACAGGGAAGGAGTAGGGGAGAGACCCAGTACTTC.

V and J are TRBV5-1 and TRBJ1-3; D gene ambiguous. Germline lookup yields CDR1 SGHRS and CDR2 YFSETQ. Trimming cost V 0 bases and J 0 bases, with 10 bases left between them. The CDR3 length is 16 residues. CDR3 nucleotides: TGCGCCAGCAGCTTGGACGTTCTGAGCTCTGGAAACACCATATATTTT. Protein sequence: CASSLDVLSSGNTIYF.